A selection of T cell receptor beta chains follows, all from one sample in a study of cytomegalovirus exposure and HLA in healthy donors. Data came from immunoSEQ multiplex PCR; TCRdb stores just in-frame clones and leaves some out. The sample table sets out some 200,000 clones. The specimen sequenced was PBMCs. These receptors were collected from a girl aged 2 to 10 in good health and CMV-seropositive. Each CDR3 is given with its conserved first and last residue. D genes are given only for firm matches.

len: 11; d_gene: TRBD2; j_gene: TRBJ2-5; v_gene: TRBV6-5; CDR3nt: TGTGCCAGCTCATACCTAGCGGAGCAGTACTTC; CDR3aa: CASSYLAEQYF
len: 13; d_gene: .; j_gene: TRBJ1-1; v_gene: TRBV5-1; CDR3nt: TGCGCCAGCAGTTTCAGGTCAAACACTGAAGCTTTCTTT; CDR3aa: CASSFRSNTEAFF
len: 16; d_gene: TRBD1; j_gene: TRBJ1-2; v_gene: TRBV28; CDR3nt: TGTGCCAGCAGTTTAGGTAGACCGGACAGGCCCTATGGCTACACCTTC; CDR3aa: CASSLGRPDRPYGYTF
len: 17; d_gene: TRBD1; j_gene: TRBJ1-4; v_gene: TRBV11-2; CDR3nt: TGTGCCAGCAGCTTACGGGGGAATTGGGACAGAAATGAAAAACTGTTTTTT; CDR3aa: CASSLRGNWDRNEKLFF
len: 16; d_gene: .; j_gene: TRBJ2-6; v_gene: TRBV5-1; CDR3nt: TGCGCCAGCAGAGAGGGGGTGTTCGAAGGGGCCAACGTCCTGACTTTC; CDR3aa: CASREGVFEGANVLTF
len: 15; d_gene: TRBD1; j_gene: TRBJ2-7; v_gene: TRBV19; CDR3nt: TGTGCCACCCGAAAAGACCGGGACAGGGGTTACGAGCAGTACTTC; CDR3aa: CATRKDRDRGYEQYF
len: 16; d_gene: .; j_gene: TRBJ1-1; v_gene: TRBV5-8; CDR3nt: TGTGCCAGCAGCTTTCCTCCAGGGTCGGTGAACACTGAAGCTTTCTTT; CDR3aa: CASSFPPGSVNTEAFF
len: 16; d_gene: TRBD2; j_gene: TRBJ2-1; v_gene: TRBV7-2; CDR3nt: TGTGCCAGCAGCGATAACGGACTAGCGCCATACAATGAGCAGTTCTTC; CDR3aa: CASSDNGLAPYNEQFF
len: 14; d_gene: TRBD1; j_gene: TRBJ2-5; v_gene: TRBV7-9; CDR3nt: TGTGCCAGCAGCCCCCTGGGACAGCAAGAGACCCAGTACTTC; CDR3aa: CASSPLGQQETQYF
len: 15; d_gene: .; j_gene: TRBJ2-7; v_gene: TRBV10-3; CDR3nt: TGTGCCATCAGTCGCCCATTACAGGGATCCTACGAGCAGTACTTC; CDR3aa: CAISRPLQGSYEQYF
len: 16; d_gene: .; j_gene: TRBJ2-1; v_gene: TRBV4-1; CDR3nt: TGCGCCAGCAGCCAGGCATCAGGGGACTCCTACAATGAGCAGTTCTTC; CDR3aa: CASSQASGDSYNEQFF
len: 14; d_gene: TRBD1; j_gene: TRBJ2-5; v_gene: TRBV18; CDR3nt: TGTGCCAGCTCAATTGGGACAGTACAAGAGACCCAGTACTTC; CDR3aa: CASSIGTVQETQYF
len: 16; d_gene: .; j_gene: TRBJ1-1; v_gene: TRBV6-1; CDR3nt: TGTGCCAGCAGTGAGGGTAACAGGGTGGTGAACACTGAAGCTTTCTTT; CDR3aa: CASSEGNRVVNTEAFF
len: 16; d_gene: TRBD2; j_gene: TRBJ2-1; v_gene: TRBV7-8; CDR3nt: TGTGCCAGCAGCTCCTTACGGCGGGAGGGTTTCGGGGAGCAGTTCTTC; CDR3aa: CASSSLRREGFGEQFF
len: 13; d_gene: TRBD1; j_gene: TRBJ1-1; v_gene: TRBV7-8; CDR3nt: TGCGCCACAGGGGCGTTAATGAACACTGAAGCTTTCTTT; CDR3aa: CATGALMNTEAFF
len: 15; d_gene: TRBD2; j_gene: TRBJ2-1; v_gene: TRBV6-1; CDR3nt: TGTGCCAGCAGTGACCTAGCGGGAGGTTCCAATGAGCAGTTCTTC; CDR3aa: CASSDLAGGSNEQFF
len: 14; d_gene: .; j_gene: TRBJ2-1; v_gene: TRBV5-1; CDR3nt: TGCGCCAGCAGCTTTGGGGGCGGCTACAATGAGCAGTTCTTC; CDR3aa: CASSFGGGYNEQFF
len: 13; d_gene: TRBD2; j_gene: TRBJ2-3; v_gene: TRBV25-1; CDR3nt: TGTGCCAGCAGTGGACTAGCGGGAGATACGCAGTATTTT; CDR3aa: CASSGLAGDTQYF
len: 14; d_gene: TRBD2; j_gene: TRBJ2-1; v_gene: TRBV5-5; CDR3nt: TGTGCCAGCAGCTTGGGACTAGCGACTAATGAGCAGTTCTTC; CDR3aa: CASSLGLATNEQFF
len: 14; d_gene: TRBD1; j_gene: TRBJ2-7; v_gene: TRBV5-1; CDR3nt: TGCGCCAGCAGCCCTGCGGGACAGGCCTACGAGCAGTACTTC; CDR3aa: CASSPAGQAYEQYF
len: 18; d_gene: .; j_gene: TRBJ2-5; v_gene: TRBV7-9; CDR3nt: TGTGCCAGCAGCTTAGTGATCCGGAGCGTTGGCAAACAAGAGACCCAGTACTTC; CDR3aa: CASSLVIRSVGKQETQYF
len: 15; d_gene: TRBD1; j_gene: TRBJ1-1; v_gene: TRBV6-4; CDR3nt: TGTGCCAGCAGTATCACAGGGGGCGCGGACACTGAAGCTTTCTTT; CDR3aa: CASSITGGADTEAFF
len: 14; d_gene: .; j_gene: TRBJ2-2; v_gene: TRBV14; CDR3nt: TGTGCCAGCAGCACACGACAGAACACCGGGGAGCTGTTTTTT; CDR3aa: CASSTRQNTGELFF
len: 10; d_gene: .; j_gene: TRBJ2-7; v_gene: TRBV11-2; CDR3nt: TGTGCCAGCAGCCTGTACGAGCAGTACTTC; CDR3aa: CASSLYEQYF
len: 13; d_gene: .; j_gene: TRBJ1-5; v_gene: TRBV28; CDR3nt: TGTGCCATCTCGGGGGGGAGCAATCAGCCCCAGCATTTT; CDR3aa: CAISGGSNQPQHF
len: 14; d_gene: .; j_gene: TRBJ1-2; v_gene: TRBV19; CDR3nt: TGTGCCAGTAGCCATCTTGGGCCAAGCTATGGCTACACCTTC; CDR3aa: CASSHLGPSYGYTF
len: 16; d_gene: TRBD1; j_gene: TRBJ2-2; v_gene: TRBV29-1; CDR3nt: TGCAGCGTCCTGACCCCAGACAGGGATCACACCGGGGAGCTGTTTTTT; CDR3aa: CSVLTPDRDHTGELFF
len: 18; d_gene: .; j_gene: TRBJ1-1; v_gene: TRBV18; CDR3nt: TGTGCCAGCTTACTCACGTCAACCCTTCCAAACGGGAACACTGAAGCTTTCTTT; CDR3aa: CASLLTSTLPNGNTEAFF
len: 14; d_gene: .; j_gene: TRBJ2-2; v_gene: TRBV11-2; CDR3nt: TGTGCCAGCAGCTTAAAGCGCAACACCGGGGAGCTGTTTTTT; CDR3aa: CASSLKRNTGELFF
len: 15; d_gene: TRBD1; j_gene: TRBJ2-5; v_gene: TRBV27; CDR3nt: TGTGCCAGCAGTTTGCCACAGGGGGCTAAAGAGACCCAGTACTTC; CDR3aa: CASSLPQGAKETQYF
len: 14; d_gene: TRBD1; j_gene: TRBJ1-5; v_gene: TRBV4-1; CDR3nt: TGCGCCAGCAGCCGGACAGGGAGAAGTCAGCCCCAGCATTTT; CDR3aa: CASSRTGRSQPQHF
len: 12; d_gene: .; j_gene: TRBJ2-5; v_gene: TRBV12-2; CDR3nt: TGTGCAAGTCGCTTAGGCTTCCGGGGGCAGTACTTC; CDR3aa: CASRLGFRGQYF
len: 16; d_gene: TRBD2; j_gene: TRBJ2-1; v_gene: TRBV18; CDR3nt: TGTGCCAGCTCACCACCGGTAACTAGCGGGAGCAATGAGCAGTTCTTC; CDR3aa: CASSPPVTSGSNEQFF
len: 20; d_gene: TRBD2; j_gene: TRBJ2-1; v_gene: TRBV13; CDR3nt: TGTGCCAGCAGCCAAACCCGGACTAGCGGGAGCTTCACGTCATACAATGAGCAGTTCTTC; CDR3aa: CASSQTRTSGSFTSYNEQFF
len: 16; d_gene: .; j_gene: TRBJ1-4; v_gene: TRBV4-2; CDR3nt: TGTGCCAGCAGCCAAGCTCCGGACAGCCGAAATGAAAAACTGTTTTTT; CDR3aa: CASSQAPDSRNEKLFF
len: 16; d_gene: .; j_gene: TRBJ2-3; v_gene: TRBV30; CDR3nt: TGTGCCTGGAGTCCCCGGCGGGGGCCGTACACAGATACGCAGTATTTT; CDR3aa: CAWSPRRGPYTDTQYF
len: 14; d_gene: .; j_gene: TRBJ1-2; v_gene: TRBV7-9; CDR3nt: TGTGCCAGCAGCCGGACAGCACCAAACTATGGCTACACCTTC; CDR3aa: CASSRTAPNYGYTF
len: 14; d_gene: .; j_gene: TRBJ2-5; v_gene: TRBV18; CDR3nt: TGTGCCAGCTCACCGGGACAATTCCAAGAGACCCAGTACTTC; CDR3aa: CASSPGQFQETQYF
len: 13; d_gene: .; j_gene: TRBJ1-2; v_gene: TRBV5-1; CDR3nt: TGCGCCAGCAGCTTGGTCAGGGGCTATGGCTACACCTTC; CDR3aa: CASSLVRGYGYTF
len: 14; d_gene: .; j_gene: TRBJ2-7; v_gene: TRBV5-6; CDR3nt: TGTGCCAGCAGTCGGAGACAGAATGTGAACGAGCAGTACTTC; CDR3aa: CASSRRQNVNEQYF
len: 14; d_gene: .; j_gene: TRBJ2-5; v_gene: TRBV5-1; CDR3nt: TGCGCCAGCAGCCCGGTCCGACAGCAAGAGACCCAGTACTTC; CDR3aa: CASSPVRQQETQYF
len: 17; d_gene: TRBD1; j_gene: TRBJ2-3; v_gene: TRBV27; CDR3nt: TGTGCCAGCAGTCCTACAGGAACAACAGGGGGCACAGATACGCAGTATTTT; CDR3aa: CASSPTGTTGGTDTQYF
len: 13; d_gene: TRBD2; j_gene: TRBJ2-1; v_gene: TRBV5-1; CDR3nt: TGCGCCAGCATGGCGGGAGACCGCGATGAGCAGTTCTTC; CDR3aa: CASMAGDRDEQFF
len: 13; d_gene: .; j_gene: TRBJ2-2; v_gene: TRBV5-6; CDR3nt: TGTGCCACACAAACGGAGGGGACCGGGGAGCTGTTTTTT; CDR3aa: CATQTEGTGELFF
len: 13; d_gene: .; j_gene: TRBJ2-5; v_gene: TRBV27; CDR3nt: TGTGCCAGCAGCCGCTCGGGGGTAGAGACCCAGTACTTC; CDR3aa: CASSRSGVETQYF
len: 13; d_gene: .; j_gene: TRBJ2-3; v_gene: TRBV6-1; CDR3nt: TGTGCCAGCAGTGAAGTTCTCTTGGATACGCAGTATTTT; CDR3aa: CASSEVLLDTQYF
len: 18; d_gene: TRBD1; j_gene: TRBJ2-5; v_gene: TRBV7-9; CDR3nt: TGTGCCAGCAGCTTGGTTTTGGGCGAGGGGGCGTCTAGAGAGACCCAGTACTTC; CDR3aa: CASSLVLGEGASRETQYF